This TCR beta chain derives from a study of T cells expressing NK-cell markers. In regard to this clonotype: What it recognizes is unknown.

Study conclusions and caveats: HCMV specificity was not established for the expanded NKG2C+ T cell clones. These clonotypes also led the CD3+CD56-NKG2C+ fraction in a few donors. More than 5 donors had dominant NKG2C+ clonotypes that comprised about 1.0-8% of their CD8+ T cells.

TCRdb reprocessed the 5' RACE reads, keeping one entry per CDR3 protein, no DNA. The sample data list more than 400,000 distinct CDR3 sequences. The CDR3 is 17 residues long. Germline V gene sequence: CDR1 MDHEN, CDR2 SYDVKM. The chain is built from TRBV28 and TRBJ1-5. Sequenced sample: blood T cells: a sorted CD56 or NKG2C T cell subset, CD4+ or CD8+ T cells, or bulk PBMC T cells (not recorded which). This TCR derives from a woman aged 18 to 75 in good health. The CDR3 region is CASSPSYGLGSNQPQHF. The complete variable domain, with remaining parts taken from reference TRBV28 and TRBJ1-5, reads DVKVTQSSRYLVKRTGEKVFLECVQDMDHENMFWYRQDPGLGLRLIYFSYDVKMKEKGDIPEGYSVSREKKERFSLILESASTNQTSMYLCASSPSYGLGSNQPQHFGDGTRLSIL.